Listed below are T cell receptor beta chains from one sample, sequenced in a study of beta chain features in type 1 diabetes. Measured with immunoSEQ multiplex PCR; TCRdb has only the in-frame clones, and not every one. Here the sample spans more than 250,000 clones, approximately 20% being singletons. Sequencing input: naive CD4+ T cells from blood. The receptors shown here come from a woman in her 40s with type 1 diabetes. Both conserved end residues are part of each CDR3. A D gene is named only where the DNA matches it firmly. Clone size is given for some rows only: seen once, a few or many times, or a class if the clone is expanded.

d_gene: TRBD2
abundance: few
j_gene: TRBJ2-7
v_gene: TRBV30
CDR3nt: TGTGCCTGGAGTCGCGCGGCCATCGGGGGGGACGAGCAGTACTTC
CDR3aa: CAWSRAAIGGDEQYF

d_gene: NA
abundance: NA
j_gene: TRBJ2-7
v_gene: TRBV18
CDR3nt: TGTGCCAGCTCACCGGGAGCCGAGCAGTACTTC
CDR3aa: CASSPGAEQYF

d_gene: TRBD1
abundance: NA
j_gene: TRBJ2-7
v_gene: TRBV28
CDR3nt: TGTGCCAGCAGTCAATCGAACAGGGGGCGTAGGAACGAGCAGTACTTC
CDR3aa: CASSQSNRGRRNEQYF

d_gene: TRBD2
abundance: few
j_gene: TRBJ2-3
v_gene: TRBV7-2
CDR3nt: TGTGCCAGCAGCCCCCCAGCGGGGGGGCCAGATACGCAGTATTTT
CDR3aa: CASSPPAGGPDTQYF

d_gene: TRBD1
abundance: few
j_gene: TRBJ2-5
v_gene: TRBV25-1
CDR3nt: TGTGCCAGCGGGTCGACAGGGAGTGTGGAGACCCAGTACTTC
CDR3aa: CASGSTGSVETQYF

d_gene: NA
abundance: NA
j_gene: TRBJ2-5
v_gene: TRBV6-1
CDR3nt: TGTGCCAGCAGTGAGAGGGAGACCCAGTACTTC
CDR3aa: CASSERETQYF

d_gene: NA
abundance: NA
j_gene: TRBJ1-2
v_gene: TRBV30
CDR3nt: TGTGCCTGGAGCCCCAGGAGGGATTGGGGCTACACCTTC
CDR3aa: CAWSPRRDWGYTF

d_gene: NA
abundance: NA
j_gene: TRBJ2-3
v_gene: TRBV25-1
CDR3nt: TGTGCCAGCATGAGCCATCCTAGCACAGATACGCAGTATTTT
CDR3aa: CASMSHPSTDTQYF

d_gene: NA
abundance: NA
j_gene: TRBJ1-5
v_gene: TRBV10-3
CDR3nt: TGTGCCATCAGTGTTGAGGGTGGGCATCAGCCCCAGCATTTT
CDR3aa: CAISVEGGHQPQHF

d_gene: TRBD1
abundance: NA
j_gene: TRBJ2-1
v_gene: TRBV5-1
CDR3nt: TGCGCCAGCAGCTTCGGGACAGGCAACTATGAGCAGTTCTTC
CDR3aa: CASSFGTGNYEQFF

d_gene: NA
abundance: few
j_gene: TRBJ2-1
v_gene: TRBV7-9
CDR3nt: TGTGCCAGCAGTACAATAGCGGCCTCCTACAATGAGCAGTTCTTC
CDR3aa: CASSTIAASYNEQFF

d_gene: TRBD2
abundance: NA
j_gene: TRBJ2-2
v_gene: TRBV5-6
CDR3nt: TGTGCCAGCAGCCCACCATCGACTAGCGGGAGGTCCAGGGGGGAGCTGTTTTTT
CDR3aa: CASSPPSTSGRSRGELFF

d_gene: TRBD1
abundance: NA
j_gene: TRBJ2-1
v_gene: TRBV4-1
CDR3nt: TGCGCCAGCAGCCGGTTCGGACAGGGGAGTCTCAATGAGCAGTTCTTC
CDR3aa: CASSRFGQGSLNEQFF

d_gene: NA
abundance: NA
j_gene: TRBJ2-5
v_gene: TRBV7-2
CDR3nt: TGTGCCAGCAGCCCCCGGACAGCGTACCAAGAGACCCAGTACTTC
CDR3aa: CASSPRTAYQETQYF

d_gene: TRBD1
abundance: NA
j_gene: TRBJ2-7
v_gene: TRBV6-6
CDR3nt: TGTGCCAGCAGTCAAACAGGGGTCCACGAGCAGTACTTC
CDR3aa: CASSQTGVHEQYF

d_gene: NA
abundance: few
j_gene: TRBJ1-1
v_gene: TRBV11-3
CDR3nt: TGTGCCAGCAGTAGTCGCAGGGGTACTGAAGCTTTCTTT
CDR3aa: CASSSRRGTEAFF

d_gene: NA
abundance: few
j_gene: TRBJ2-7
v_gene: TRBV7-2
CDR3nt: TGTGCCAGCAGCACCCGCAGTTACGAGCAGTACTTC
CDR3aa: CASSTRSYEQYF

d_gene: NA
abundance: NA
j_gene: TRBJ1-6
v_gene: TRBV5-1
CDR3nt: TGCGCCAGCAGCTTGGGAGGGTCCTTAAATTCACCCCTCCACTTT
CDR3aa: CASSLGGSLNSPLHF

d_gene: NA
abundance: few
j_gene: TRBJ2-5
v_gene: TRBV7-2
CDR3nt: TGTGCCAGCAGCTTAGTCAGGGAGACCCAGTACTTC
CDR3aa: CASSLVRETQYF

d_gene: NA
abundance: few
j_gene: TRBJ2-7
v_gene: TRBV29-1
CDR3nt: TGCAGCGTTCAGGTGACATCGGCCTACGAGCAGTACTTC
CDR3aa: CSVQVTSAYEQYF

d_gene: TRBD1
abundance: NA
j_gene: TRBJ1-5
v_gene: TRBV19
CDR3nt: TGTGCCAGTAGTATACGGCGGGACAGGGGCGATCAGCCCCAGCATTTT
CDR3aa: CASSIRRDRGDQPQHF

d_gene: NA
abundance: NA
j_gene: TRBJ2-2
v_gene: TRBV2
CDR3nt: TGTGCCAGCTTTGGAGTAGCCGGGGAGCTGTTTTTT
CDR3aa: CASFGVAGELFF

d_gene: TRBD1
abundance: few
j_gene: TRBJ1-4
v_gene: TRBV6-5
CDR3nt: TGTGCCAGCAGTTACGGACAGGGAGGGAACGAAAAACTGTTTTTT
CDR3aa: CASSYGQGGNEKLFF

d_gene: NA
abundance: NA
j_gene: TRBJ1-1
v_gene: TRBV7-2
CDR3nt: TGTGCCAGCAGCTTAGTGGACAGCCAGAACACTGAAGCTTTCTTT
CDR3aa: CASSLVDSQNTEAFF

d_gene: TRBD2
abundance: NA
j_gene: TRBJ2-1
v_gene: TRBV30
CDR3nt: TGTGCCTGGAGTCAAGGACTAGCGGGATTAAATGAGCAGTTCTTC
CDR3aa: CAWSQGLAGLNEQFF

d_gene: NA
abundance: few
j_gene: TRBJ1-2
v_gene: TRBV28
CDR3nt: TGTGCCAGCAGTTTAAGGGGGACGAGCTACACCTTC
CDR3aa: CASSLRGTSYTF

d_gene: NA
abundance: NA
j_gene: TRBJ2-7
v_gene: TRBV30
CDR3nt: TGTGCCTGCACCAGCGGTTATGCCTACGAGCAGTACTTC
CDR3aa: CACTSGYAYEQYF

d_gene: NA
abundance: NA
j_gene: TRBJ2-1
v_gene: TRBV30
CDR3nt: TGTGCTCCAACTAGCCCAATCATAGATGAGCAGTTCTTC
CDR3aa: CAPTSPIIDEQFF

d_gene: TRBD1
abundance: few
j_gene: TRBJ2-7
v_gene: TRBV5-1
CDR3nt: TGCGCCAGCAGCTTGGACGGGACAGGTTTAACCTACGAGCAGTACTTC
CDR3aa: CASSLDGTGLTYEQYF

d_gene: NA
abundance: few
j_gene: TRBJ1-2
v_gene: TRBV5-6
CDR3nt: TGTGCCAGCAGCCCCACGGGACTGACGCGTGGCTACACCTTC
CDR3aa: CASSPTGLTRGYTF

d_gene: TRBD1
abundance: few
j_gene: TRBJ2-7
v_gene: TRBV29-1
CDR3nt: TGCAGCGTTGGGGGGACAGGGACCTACGAGCAGTACTTC
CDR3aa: CSVGGTGTYEQYF

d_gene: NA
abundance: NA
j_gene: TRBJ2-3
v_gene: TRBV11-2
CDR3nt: TGTGCCAGCAGCTTAGGGGCTAGCGCCAACACAGATACGCAGTATTTT
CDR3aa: CASSLGASANTDTQYF

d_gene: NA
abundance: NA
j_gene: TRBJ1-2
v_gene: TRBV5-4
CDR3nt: TGTGCCAGCAGCAGAACGGACAGAGACTATGGCTACACCTTC
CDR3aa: CASSRTDRDYGYTF

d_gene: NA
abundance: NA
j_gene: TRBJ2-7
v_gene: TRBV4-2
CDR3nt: TGTGCCAGCAGCACCGGTGGGGACTGGAGCTACGAGCAGTACTTC
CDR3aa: CASSTGGDWSYEQYF

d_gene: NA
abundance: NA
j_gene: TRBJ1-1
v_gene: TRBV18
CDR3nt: TGTGCCAGCTCACCACCGGGCAGGGCGAACACTGAAGCTTTCTTT
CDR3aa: CASSPPGRANTEAFF

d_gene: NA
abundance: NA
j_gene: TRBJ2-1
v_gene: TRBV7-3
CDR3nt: TGTGCCAGCAGCTCAGGACGGGGCAATGAGCAGTTCTTC
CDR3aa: CASSSGRGNEQFF

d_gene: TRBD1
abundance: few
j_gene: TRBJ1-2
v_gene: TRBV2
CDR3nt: TGTGCCAGCAGGGAGACAGGGATCTTCTATGGCTACACCTTC
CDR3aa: CASRETGIFYGYTF

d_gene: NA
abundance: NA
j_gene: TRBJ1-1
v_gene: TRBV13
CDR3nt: TGTGCCAGCAGCTTGACAGTAGTCGACACTGAAGCTTTCTTT
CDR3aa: CASSLTVVDTEAFF

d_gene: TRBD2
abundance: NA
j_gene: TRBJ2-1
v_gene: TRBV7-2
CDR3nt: TGTGCCAGCACTACGACTAGCGGGAGCTATATTGAGCAGTTCTTC
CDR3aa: CASTTTSGSYIEQFF

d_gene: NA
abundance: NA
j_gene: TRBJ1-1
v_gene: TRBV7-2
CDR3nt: TGTGCCAGCAGCCTCCAGGAGAACACTGAAGCTTTCTTT
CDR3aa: CASSLQENTEAFF

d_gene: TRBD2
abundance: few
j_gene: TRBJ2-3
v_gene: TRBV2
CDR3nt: TGTGCCAGCAGGAATCAAATAGCGGGGGGTGCGCAGTATTTT
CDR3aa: CASRNQIAGGAQYF

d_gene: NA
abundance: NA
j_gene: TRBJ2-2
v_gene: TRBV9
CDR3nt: TGTGCCAGCAGCGGACGACAGTACACCGGGGAGCTGTTTTTT
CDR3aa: CASSGRQYTGELFF

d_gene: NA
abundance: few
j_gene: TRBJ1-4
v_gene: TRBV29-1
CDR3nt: TGCAGCGTTGGGTTGGACACGGATGAAAAACTGTTTTTT
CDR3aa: CSVGLDTDEKLFF

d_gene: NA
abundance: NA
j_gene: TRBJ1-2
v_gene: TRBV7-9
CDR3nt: TGTGCCAGCAGCCCCACCTCCACGGGGGGCTACACCTTC
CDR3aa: CASSPTSTGGYTF

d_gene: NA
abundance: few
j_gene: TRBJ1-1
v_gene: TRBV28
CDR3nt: TGTGCCAGCAGCCCAGGGGAGGGAACTGAAGCTTTCTTT
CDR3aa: CASSPGEGTEAFF

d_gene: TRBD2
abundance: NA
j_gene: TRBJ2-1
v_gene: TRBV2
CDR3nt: TGTGCCAGCTTTAGGGCTAGCGGAGGCGATGAGCAGTTCTTC
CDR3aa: CASFRASGGDEQFF

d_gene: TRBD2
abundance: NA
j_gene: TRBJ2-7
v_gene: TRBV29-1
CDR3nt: TGCAGCGTTGAAAGCGGGAGGGCCAACTACGAGCAGTACTTC
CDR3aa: CSVESGRANYEQYF

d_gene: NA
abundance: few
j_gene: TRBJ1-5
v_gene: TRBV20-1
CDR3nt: TGCAGTGCCGGCCCTCGACAGATTTTT
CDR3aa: CSAGPRQIF

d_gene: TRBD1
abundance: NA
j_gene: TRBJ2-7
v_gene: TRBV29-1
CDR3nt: TGCAGCGTTGGGACAGGGACCGAGCAGTACTTC
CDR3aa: CSVGTGTEQYF

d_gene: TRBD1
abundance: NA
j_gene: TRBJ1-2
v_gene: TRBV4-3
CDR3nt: TGCGCCAGCAGCCAAGATCTTCCCGGACAGGGGGGGTTTAGGTATGGCTACACCTTC
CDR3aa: CASSQDLPGQGGFRYGYTF

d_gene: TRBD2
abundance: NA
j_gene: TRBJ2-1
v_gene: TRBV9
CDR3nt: TGTGCCAGCAGCGTAGGACTAGCGGGGGGGCAGAATGAGCAGTTCTTC
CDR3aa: CASSVGLAGGQNEQFF

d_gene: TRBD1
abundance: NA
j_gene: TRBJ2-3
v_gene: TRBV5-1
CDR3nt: TGCGCCAGCAGCGAACAGGGGACAGATACGCAGTATTTT
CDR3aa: CASSEQGTDTQYF

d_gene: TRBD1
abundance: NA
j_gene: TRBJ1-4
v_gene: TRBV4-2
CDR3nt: TGTGCCAGCAGCCAGCCGGGACAGGGGAATGAAAAACTGTTTTTT
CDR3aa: CASSQPGQGNEKLFF

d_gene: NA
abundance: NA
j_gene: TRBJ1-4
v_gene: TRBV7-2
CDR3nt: TGTGCCAGCAGCCTCCAGGGAAAACTGTTTTTT
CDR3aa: CASSLQGKLFF

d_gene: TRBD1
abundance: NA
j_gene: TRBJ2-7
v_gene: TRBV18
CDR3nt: TGTGCCAGCTCACTCGCCGGGACAGGGGAATCTGAGCAGTACTTC
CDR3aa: CASSLAGTGESEQYF

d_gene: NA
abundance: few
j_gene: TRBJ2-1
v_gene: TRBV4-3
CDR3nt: TGCGCCAGCAGCCAAGATGATCGCGGCGCCTACAATGAGCAGTTCTTC
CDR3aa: CASSQDDRGAYNEQFF

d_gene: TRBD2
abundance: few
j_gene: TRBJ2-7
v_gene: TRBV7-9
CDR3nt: TGTGCCAGCAGCCCACCCGGACAGCGGGGGAACGAGCAGTACTTC
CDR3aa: CASSPPGQRGNEQYF

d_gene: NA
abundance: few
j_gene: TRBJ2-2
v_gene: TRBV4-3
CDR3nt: TGCGCCAGCTCCGGGCGGGGCACCGGGGAGCTGTTTTTT
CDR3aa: CASSGRGTGELFF

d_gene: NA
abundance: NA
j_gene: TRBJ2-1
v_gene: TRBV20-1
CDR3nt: TGCAGTGCTAGAGCGGGTCCTACGGAGTTCTTC
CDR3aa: CSARAGPTEFF

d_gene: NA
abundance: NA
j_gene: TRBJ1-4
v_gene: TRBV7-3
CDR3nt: TGTGCCAGCAGCTTAGGGCGGGGTGAAAAACTGTTTTTT
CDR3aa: CASSLGRGEKLFF